This T cell receptor beta chain originates from a study of PD-L1 blockade in urothelial cancer. Study at large: At some point between 2012 and 2014, patients got going on atezolizumab, taking 1,200 mg intravenously every 3 weeks.

This clone was observed a single time. The protocol was immunoSEQ multiplex PCR, while the TCRdb copy is restricted to in-frame clones and leaves out a portion. The top ten clones hold roughly 3.5% of a sample with around 130,000 clones, around 84% of them seen once. The time point was: pretreatment peripheral blood. Patients suffered from locally advanced or metastatic urothelial carcinoma. The J segment lost 3 bases and the V segment lost 2 bases, leaving 7 bases of the junction unmatched. This CDR3 comprises 16 residues. Germline V gene data show CDR1 as SGHVS and CDR2 as FQNEAQ. The rearrangement joins TRBV7-8 to TRBJ2-7; 10 bases fit TRBD1. This receptor was obtained from a man between 50 and 59 years old with urothelial cancer. Specimen: PBMCs, collected around atezolizumab (anti-PD-L1) treatment. The chain's CDR3 is CASSLLGGDRGYEQYF. The CDR3 coding sequence is TGTGCCAGCAGCTTATTAGGGGGGGACAGGGGCTACGAGCAGTACTTC.